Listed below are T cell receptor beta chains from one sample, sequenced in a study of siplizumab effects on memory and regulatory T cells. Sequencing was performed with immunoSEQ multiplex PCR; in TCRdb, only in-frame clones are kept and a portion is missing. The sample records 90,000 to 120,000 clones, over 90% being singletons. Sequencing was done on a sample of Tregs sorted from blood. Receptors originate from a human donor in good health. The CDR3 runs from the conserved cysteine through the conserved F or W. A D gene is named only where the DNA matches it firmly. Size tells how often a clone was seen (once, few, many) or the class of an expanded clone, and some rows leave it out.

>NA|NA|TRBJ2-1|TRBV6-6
TGTGCCAGCAGTTATCTTCCTGGGTCTAACAATGAGCAGTTCTTC
CASSYLPGSNNEQFF
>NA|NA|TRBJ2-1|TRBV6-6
TGTGCCAGCAGTTACTCGAAGAGGGAGCTCTACAATGAGCAGTTCTTC
CASSYSKRELYNEQFF
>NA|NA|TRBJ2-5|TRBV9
TGTGCCAGCAGCTCAAGGGTGTTCGAGACCCAGTACTTC
CASSSRVFETQYF
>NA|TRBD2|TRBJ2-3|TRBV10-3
TGTGCCATCAGTGAGACTAGACTAGCGGGGGGCCTAACAGATACGCAGTATTTT
CAISETRLAGGLTDTQYF
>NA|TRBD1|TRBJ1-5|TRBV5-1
TGCGCCAGCAGCTTGACAGGGGTCGGCAATCAGCCCCAGCATTTT
CASSLTGVGNQPQHF
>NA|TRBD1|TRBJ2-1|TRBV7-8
TGTGCCAGCAGCTTAGGTGCGGGGACAGGGGCGATCTTC
CASSLGAGTGAIF
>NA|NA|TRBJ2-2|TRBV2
TGTGCCAGCAACCAGGGGAACACCGGGGAGCTGTTTTTT
CASNQGNTGELFF
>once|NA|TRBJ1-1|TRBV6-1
TGTGCCAGCCTTTGGGCGCCCCTATTATCTGTTGAAGCTTTCTTT
CASLWAPLLSVEAFF
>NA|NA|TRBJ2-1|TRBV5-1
TGCGCCAGCAGCTTGGGATATCTGACAATTGAGCAGTTCTTC
CASSLGYLTIEQFF
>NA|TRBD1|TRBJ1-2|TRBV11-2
TGTGCCAGCAGCTTAGCCGGGACAGCAGGCTACACCTTC
CASSLAGTAGYTF
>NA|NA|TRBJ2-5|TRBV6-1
TGTGCCAGCAAAGCAGGGGGGGCGACCCAGTACTTC
CASKAGGATQYF
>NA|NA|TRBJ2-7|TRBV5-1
TGCGCCAGCAGCTGGGGAGGACAGGCGAGCTACGAGCAGTACTTC
CASSWGGQASYEQYF
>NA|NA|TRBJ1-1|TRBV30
TGTGCCTGGAATGGGAACACTGAAGCTTTCTTT
CAWNGNTEAFF
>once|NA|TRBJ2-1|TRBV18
TGTGCCAGCTCACCATTGCTTGGTGTCTCCTACAATGAGCAGTTCTTC
CASSPLLGVSYNEQFF
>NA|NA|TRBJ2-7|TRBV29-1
TGCAGCGTTGTCCTGCTCTCTTACGAGCAGTACTTC
CSVVLLSYEQYF
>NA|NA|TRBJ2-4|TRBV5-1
TGCGCCAGCAGCTTGCCCCCAGGGTACATTCAGTACTTC
CASSLPPGYIQYF
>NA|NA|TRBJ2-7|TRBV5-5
TGTGCCAGCAGCTTGGATGCGGCAGCTCTGATCTCCTACGAGCAGTACTTC
CASSLDAAALISYEQYF
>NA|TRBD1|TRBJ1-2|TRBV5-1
TGCGCCAGCAGCGAAGGACAGGGGTATGGCTACACCTTC
CASSEGQGYGYTF
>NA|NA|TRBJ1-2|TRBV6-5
TGTGCCAGCAGTTACCGCTCGGGGGGACGGGGGACCGACTACACCTTC
CASSYRSGGRGTDYTF
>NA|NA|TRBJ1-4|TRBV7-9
TGTGCCAGCAGCCGGACACCAACTAATGAAAAACTGTTTTTT
CASSRTPTNEKLFF
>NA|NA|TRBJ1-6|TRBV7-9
TGTGCCAGCAGCTCCTCCGGGACTCCCAATTCACCCCTCCACTTT
CASSSSGTPNSPLHF
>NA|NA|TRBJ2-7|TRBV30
TGTGCCTGGAGTTCTAACTACGAGCGGCGGTACTTC
CAWSSNYERRYF
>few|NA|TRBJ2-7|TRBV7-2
TGTGCCAGCAGCTTAGCGGTGGGTTACGAGCAGTACTTC
CASSLAVGYEQYF
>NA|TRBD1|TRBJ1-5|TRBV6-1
TGTGCCGCCGGACAGGGGGGCATAACTGGGCCCCAGCATTTT
CAAGQGGITGPQHF
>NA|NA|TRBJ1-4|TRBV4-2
TGTGCCAGCAGCCAGAACACGGGACCGATTAATGAAAAACTGTTTTTT
CASSQNTGPINEKLFF
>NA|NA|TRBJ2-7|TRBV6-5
TGTGCCAGCAGTTACTTCAGGGGTTCCGAGCAGTACTTC
CASSYFRGSEQYF
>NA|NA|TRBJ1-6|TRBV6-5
TGTGCCAGTAAACAGGCGGATAATTCACCCCTCCACTTT
CASKQADNSPLHF
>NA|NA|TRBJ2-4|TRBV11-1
TGTGCCAGCAGCTTAAGGGCGGGACTTGGGAACATTCAGTACTTC
CASSLRAGLGNIQYF
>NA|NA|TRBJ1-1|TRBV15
TGTGCCACCAGCAGAGTTGGCAGCGCGGGCTCTGAAGCTTTCTTT
CATSRVGSAGSEAFF
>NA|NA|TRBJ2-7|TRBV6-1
TGTGCCAGCGGGACACCTACCTACGAGCAGTACTTC
CASGTPTYEQYF
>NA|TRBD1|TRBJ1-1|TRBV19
TGTGCCAGTAGTGCCCGACAGGGGCGTAGGACTGAAGCTTTCTTT
CASSARQGRRTEAFF
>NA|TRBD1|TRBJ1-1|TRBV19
TGTGCCAGTAGTCGGCAGGGGGCTTCTGAAGCTTTCTTT
CASSRQGASEAFF
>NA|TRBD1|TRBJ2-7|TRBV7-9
TGTGCCAGCAGCTCATATCAGGGGGTTACCTACGAGCAGTACTTC
CASSSYQGVTYEQYF
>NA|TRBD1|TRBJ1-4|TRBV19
TGTGCCAGTAGTAAAACAGGGGTGGCTAATGAAAAACTGTTTTTT
CASSKTGVANEKLFF
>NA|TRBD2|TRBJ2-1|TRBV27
TGTGCCAGCAGTGTTAGCGGGACCTACAATGAGCAGTTCTTC
CASSVSGTYNEQFF
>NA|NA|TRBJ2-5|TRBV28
TGTGCCAGCAGCACAAGGAGGGTAGGGGAGACCCAGTACTTC
CASSTRRVGETQYF
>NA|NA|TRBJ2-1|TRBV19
TGTGCCAGTAGTACCCTGAGGCTCCGCGATGAGCAGTTCTTC
CASSTLRLRDEQFF
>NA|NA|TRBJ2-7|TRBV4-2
TGTGCCAGCAGCCAAGAGCCTTTTGGGCGGGTAAACTCCTACGAGCAGTACTTC
CASSQEPFGRVNSYEQYF
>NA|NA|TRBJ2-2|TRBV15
TGTGCCACCAGCAGAGTCGGCCAGGGGAACACCGGGGAGCTGTTTTTT
CATSRVGQGNTGELFF
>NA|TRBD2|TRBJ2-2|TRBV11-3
TGTGCCAGCAGCGTACTAGCGGGAGGCGGCGGGGAGCTGTTTTTT
CASSVLAGGGGELFF
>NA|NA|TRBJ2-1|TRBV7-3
TGTGCCAGCAGCTCACAGGGAAATGAGCAGTTCTTC
CASSSQGNEQFF
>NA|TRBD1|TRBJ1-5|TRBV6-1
TGTGCCAGCAGTGAAGACAGGGGGGTACGTAGCAATCAGCCCCAGCATTTT
CASSEDRGVRSNQPQHF
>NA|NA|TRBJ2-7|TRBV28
TGTGCCAGCAGCTCGCCGACAGTCCGGGGCGAGCAGTACTTC
CASSSPTVRGEQYF
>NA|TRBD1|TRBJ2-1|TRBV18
TGTGCCAGCTCACCACAGGGGGCGCTGAGTAATGAGCAGTTCTTC
CASSPQGALSNEQFF
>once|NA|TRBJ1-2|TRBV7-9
TGTGCCAGCAGCTCCGGCCAGGGTCGATTGAATGGCTACACCTTC
CASSSGQGRLNGYTF
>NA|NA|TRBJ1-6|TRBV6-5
TGTGCCAGCAGTTACGGGGTAGATAATTCACCCCTCCACTTT
CASSYGVDNSPLHF
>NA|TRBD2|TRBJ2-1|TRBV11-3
TGTGCCAGCAGCCACCACTCGAGGCGGGAGAAGTTCTTC
CASSHHSRREKFF
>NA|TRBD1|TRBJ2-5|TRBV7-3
TGTGCCAGCAGCTTACAGGGGGCGGCGACCCAGTACTTC
CASSLQGAATQYF
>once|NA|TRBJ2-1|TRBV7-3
TGTGCCAGCAGCTTAGGAGGGACCTACAATGAGCAGTTCTTC
CASSLGGTYNEQFF
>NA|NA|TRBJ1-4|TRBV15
TGTGCCACCTCTGGGGGTTCTAATGAAAAACTGTTTTTT
CATSGGSNEKLFF